The clone carrying this T cell receptor (beta chain) was recorded many times. The antigen is unknown. The sample originates from a study of CD8+CD57+ T cells in acquired aplastic anemia. Study information: Sequencing produced an average of roughly 11 million reads per healthy donor for CD4+ cells. Whole-study results and caveats: In CD8+ cells, Simpson's diversity showed no significant difference between patients and controls. A set of around 30 CD8+ CDR3 sequences was shared between patients and controls, and these sequences appeared highly expressed in patients.

Losses at the gene ends were 7 bases for V and 4 bases for J; bases not matched to a gene: 7. This CDR3 region has 15 residues. Germline V gene lookup returns CDR1 MNHNS and CDR2 SASEGT. CDR3 and TCR beta VDJ profiling relied on a genomic DNA template. Using its own MiXCR run on the reads, TCRdb lists one record per CDR3 protein. The data contain 62,000 or so distinct CDR3 sequences, around half of them singletons. Source material: sorted CD4+, CD8+, or CD8+CD57+ T cells (not recorded which) from PBMCs. This TCR derives from a human donor in good health, serving as a control. The chain joins TRBV6-1 to TRBJ1-2, with 12 positions matching TRBD1. The CDR3 is CASNPMGQGAYGYTF. The CDR3 DNA sequence: TGTGCCAGCAATCCGATGGGACAGGGGGCCTATGGCTACACCTTC.